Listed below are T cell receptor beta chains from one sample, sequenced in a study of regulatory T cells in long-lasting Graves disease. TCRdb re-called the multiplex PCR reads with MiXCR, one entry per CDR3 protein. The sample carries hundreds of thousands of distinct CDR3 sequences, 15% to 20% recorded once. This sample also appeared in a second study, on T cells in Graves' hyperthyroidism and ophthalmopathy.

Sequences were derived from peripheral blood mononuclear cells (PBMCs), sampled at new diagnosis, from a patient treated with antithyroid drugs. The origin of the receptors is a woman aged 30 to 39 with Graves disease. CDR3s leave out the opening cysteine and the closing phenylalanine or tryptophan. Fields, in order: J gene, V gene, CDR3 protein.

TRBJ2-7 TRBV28 ASSLPLDSWDSYEQY
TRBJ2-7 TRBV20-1 SANTGTYEQY
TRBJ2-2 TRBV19 ASSPQGGPGSGELF
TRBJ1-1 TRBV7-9 ASSLPRRDTEAF
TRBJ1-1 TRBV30 AWSRVANTEAS
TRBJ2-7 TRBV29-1 SVGQGAYEQY
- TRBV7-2 ASSLESRFDEQF
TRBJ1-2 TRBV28 ASSFGRPLFGYGYT
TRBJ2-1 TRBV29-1 SVVPRDRYYNEQF
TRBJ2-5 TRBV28 ASIPGQGIETQY
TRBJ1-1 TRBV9 ASSVGQENTEAF
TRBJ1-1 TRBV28 ASSFWGENTEAF
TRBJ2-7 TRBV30 AWTQGGFRQY
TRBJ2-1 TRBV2 ASSVLAGVQYNEQF
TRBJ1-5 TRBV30 AWSGLTGGSGQPQH
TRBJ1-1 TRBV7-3 ASSLYSVGNTEAF
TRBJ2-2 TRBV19 ASSIGKATGELF
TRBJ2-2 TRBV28 ASSEPAEAGELF
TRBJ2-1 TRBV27 VSQFFPAGGHEQF
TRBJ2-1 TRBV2 ASIREWGGEQF
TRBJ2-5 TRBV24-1 ATSVPGTVMETQY
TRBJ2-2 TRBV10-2 ASRAGTGKNGELF
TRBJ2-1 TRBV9 ASSVEAGEQF
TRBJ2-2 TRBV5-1 ASSLSGRITGELF
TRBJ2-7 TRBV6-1 ASSRLAGGYEQY
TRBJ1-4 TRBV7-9 ASSLADRGDEKLF
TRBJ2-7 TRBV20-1 SARANGSSYEQY
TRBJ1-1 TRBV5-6 ASSWEGKAF
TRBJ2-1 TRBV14 ASSQTMGSYNEQF
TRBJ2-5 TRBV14 ASSPSRLTTQY
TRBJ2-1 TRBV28 ASSYRGAGGLNEQF
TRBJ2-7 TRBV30 AWSAIYEQY
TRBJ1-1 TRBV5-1 ASSLWAAGTTEAF
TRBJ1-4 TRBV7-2 ASSLMGTSTNEKLF
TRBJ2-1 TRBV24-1 ATSAQGVNEQF
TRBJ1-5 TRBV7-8 ASSPRQGQNQPQH
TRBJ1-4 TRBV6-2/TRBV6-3 ASSSPDRGVKNEKLF
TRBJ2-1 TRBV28 ATLPGTSGINEQF
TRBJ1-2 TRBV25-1 ASSEWGRGPVSSGYT